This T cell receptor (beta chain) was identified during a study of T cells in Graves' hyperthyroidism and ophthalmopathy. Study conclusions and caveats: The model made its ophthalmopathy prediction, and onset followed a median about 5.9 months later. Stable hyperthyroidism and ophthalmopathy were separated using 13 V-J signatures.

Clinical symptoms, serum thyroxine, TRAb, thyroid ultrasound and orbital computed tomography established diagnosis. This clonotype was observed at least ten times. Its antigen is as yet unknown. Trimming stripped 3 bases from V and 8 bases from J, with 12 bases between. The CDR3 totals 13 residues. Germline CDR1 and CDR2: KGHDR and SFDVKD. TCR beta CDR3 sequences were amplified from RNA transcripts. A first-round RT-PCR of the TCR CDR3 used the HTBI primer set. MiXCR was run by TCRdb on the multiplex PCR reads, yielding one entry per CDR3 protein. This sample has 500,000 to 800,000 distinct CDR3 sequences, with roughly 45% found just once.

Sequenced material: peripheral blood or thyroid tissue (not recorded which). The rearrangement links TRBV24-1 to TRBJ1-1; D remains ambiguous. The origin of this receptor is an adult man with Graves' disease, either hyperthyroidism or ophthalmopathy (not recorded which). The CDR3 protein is CATSDTPGFEAFF. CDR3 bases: TGTGCCACCAGTGATACACCGGGCTTCGAAGCTTTCTTT.